Sequencing of this T cell receptor (beta chain) was carried out in a study of T cells in Graves' hyperthyroidism and ophthalmopathy. Study-wide points: Most thyroid clonotypes that were expanded above 0.001 also turned up in blood.

This clonotype was counted many times. The antigen is unknown. RNA transcripts provided the source from which TCR beta CDR3 regions were amplified. HTBI primers drove first-round RT-PCR of the TCR CDR3. MiXCR was run by TCRdb on the multiplex PCR reads, yielding one entry per CDR3 protein. This sample has 250,000 to 400,000 distinct CDR3 sequences, with around 15% found just once. This CDR3 is built from 13 residues. Germline loops: CDR1 MDHEN, CDR2 SYDVKM. V lost 6 bases to trimming and J lost 1 base, with 10 bases between them. The sequenced sample was blood. This chain links TRBV28 with TRBJ2-7; perhaps TRBD1 as D (6 bases). The TCR sequence derives from a woman aged 40-49 years with Graves' ophthalmopathy. The CDR3 sequence is CASSIDRSYEQYF. CDR3 coding DNA: TGTGCCAGCAGCATCGACAGGTCCTACGAGCAGTACTTC. The complete variable domain, with remaining parts taken from reference TRBV28 and TRBJ2-7, reads DVKVTQSSRYLVKRTGEKVFLECVQDMDHENMFWYRQDPGLGLRLIYFSYDVKMKEKGDIPEGYSVSREKKERFSLILESASTNQTSMYLCASSIDRSYEQYFGPGTRLTVT.